A selection of T cell receptor beta chains follows, all from one sample in a study of T cells in Graves' hyperthyroidism and ophthalmopathy. Via MiXCR, TCRdb re-called the multiplex PCR reads, giving one row per CDR3 protein. The data hold a few hundred thousand distinct CDR3 sequences, with about 15% observed a single time. Sequenced sample: blood. Receptors originate from a woman in her thirties or forties with Graves' hyperthyroidism. CDR3s include the opening cysteine and the closing phenylalanine or tryptophan. A D gene is named only where the DNA matches it firmly. Expanded clones are given a class, and other clones once, few, many or no size at all.

CDR3 DNA | CDR3 protein | clone size | J gene | V gene | D gene
TGTGCCAGCAGTTACCTAGCGGGAGTAAATGGGAATGAGCAGTTCTTC | CASSYLAGVNGNEQFF | many | TRBJ2-1 | TRBV12-3/TRBV12-4 | TRBD2
TGTGCCAGCAGCTTTCGGTCAGGTTTCCAGCGGGATCGAACAGATACGCAGTATTTT | CASSFRSGFQRDRTDTQYF | many | TRBJ2-3 | TRBV7-3 | TRBD2
TGTGCCAGCAGTTTATCCCTACAGACAGGAAAGGACGAGCAGTACTTC | CASSLSLQTGKDEQYF | few | TRBJ2-7 | TRBV27 | NA
TGTGCCAGCAGCCGACAGGGGGATCAGCCCCAGCATTTT | CASSRQGDQPQHF | many | TRBJ1-5 | TRBV3-1 | TRBD1
TGCAGTGGCACAGGGGTGGGCACAGATACGCAGTATTTT | CSGTGVGTDTQYF | many | TRBJ2-3 | TRBV20-1 | TRBD1
TGCAGTGCGACCGCCCTAGGGGGCGAGGATCAGCCCCAGCATTTT | CSATALGGEDQPQHF | NA | TRBJ1-5 | TRBV20-1 | TRBD1
TGTGCCAGCAGTTATTTCGGACAGGGGCGAGAGAGGGAGACCCAGTACTTC | CASSYFGQGRERETQYF | many | TRBJ2-5 | TRBV6-6 | TRBD1
TGCGCCAGCAGCTTGGAAGTCTCTGGAAACACCATATATTTT | CASSLEVSGNTIYF | few | TRBJ1-3 | TRBV5-1 | NA
TGTGCCTGGGGTACTCCTTTTAGCGGGAGGGCCGCCGGGGAGCTGTTTTTT | CAWGTPFSGRAAGELFF | NA | TRBJ2-2 | TRBV30 | TRBD2
TGTGCCAGCAGCTTAGAGCTAAGGGGACTAGCGGGAGAACTAGCCAAAAACATTCAGTACTTC | CASSLELRGLAGELAKNIQYF | many | TRBJ2-4 | TRBV7-8 | TRBD2
TGCAGTGCTACAGGGGGCGAGGACAATCAGCCCCAGCATTTT | CSATGGEDNQPQHF | few | TRBJ1-5 | TRBV20-1 | TRBD1
TGTGCCAGCAGTTTACCAGGGGGGAATGAAGCTTTCTTT | CASSLPGGNEAFF | many | TRBJ1-1 | TRBV12-3/TRBV12-4 | TRBD1
TGCGCCAGCAGCCAAGATATGTTCCAGCCCCAGCATTTT | CASSQDMFQPQHF | NA | TRBJ1-5 | TRBV4-1 | NA
TGTGCCAGCAGCTTTGCGGTCGGCCAACCGGGGGACAATGAGCAGTTCTTC | CASSFAVGQPGDNEQFF | many | TRBJ2-1 | TRBV7-2 | NA
TGTGCCAGCAGCACCACCTTCCCCTCTAATGAAAAACTGTTTTTT | CASSTTFPSNEKLFF | few | TRBJ1-4 | TRBV6-1 | NA
TGTGCCAGTAGTAATGGACAGTTCCCCAATGAGCAGTTCTTC | CASSNGQFPNEQFF | NA | TRBJ2-1 | TRBV19 | NA
TGTGCCATCGGGGGGGGCGGAGGGGGCAATCAGCCCCAGCATTTT | CAIGGGGGGNQPQHF | few | TRBJ1-5 | TRBV10-3 | NA
TGTGCCAGCATGGTGAGCGGAGCGGGAGGAGAGTTCTTC | CASMVSGAGGEFF | few | TRBJ2-1 | TRBV6-1 | TRBD2
TGCAGCGTTGACCGACAGGGGGCGCGGAATGAGCAGTTCTTC | CSVDRQGARNEQFF | few | TRBJ2-1 | TRBV29-1 | TRBD1
TGTGCCACCAGGGGGCGGGCCTATAGCACAGATACGCAGTATTTT | CATRGRAYSTDTQYF | NA | TRBJ2-3 | TRBV6-1 | TRBD1
TGTGCCAGCAGGGAACAGGGGGCTGGAAACATTCAGTACTTC | CASREQGAGNIQYF | NA | TRBJ2-4 | TRBV2 | TRBD1
TGCAGTGCTAGAGAGGACACGGATGAAAAACTGTTTTTT | CSAREDTDEKLFF | many | TRBJ1-4 | TRBV20-1 | NA
TGTGCCAGTATAATCCAGGGAGAGAACACTGAAGCTTTCTTT | CASIIQGENTEAFF | few | TRBJ1-1 | TRBV19 | NA
TGTGCCAGCAGCTCGTTACGGCGGGAAGACACCGGGGAGCTGTTTTTT | CASSSLRREDTGELFF | many | TRBJ2-2 | TRBV7-3 | NA
TGTGCCAGCAGTACCCCCGGGACCCTCAATGAGCAGTTCTTC | CASSTPGTLNEQFF | few | TRBJ2-1 | TRBV12-3/TRBV12-4 | NA
TGTGCCAGCAGTAGGACTAGCGGGAGAGCAGATACGCAGTATTTT | CASSRTSGRADTQYF | many | TRBJ2-3 | TRBV6-1 | TRBD2
TGTGCCAGCTCACCACCGTCAGGGGGGGTTGCTGGAAACACCATATATTTT | CASSPPSGGVAGNTIYF | few | TRBJ1-3 | TRBV18 | TRBD1
TGTGCCAGCAGCACAATCGGTCGGACAGACACCGGGGAGCTGTTTTTT | CASSTIGRTDTGELFF | few | TRBJ2-2 | TRBV7-9 | NA
TGCAGTGCTAGATTCCATGCCTCCTTACTGAATACGCAGTATTTT | CSARFHASLLNTQYF | many | TRBJ2-3 | TRBV20-1 | NA
TGTGCCAGCAGCCAAGACGGGCCTAGGGAGCTGTTTTTT | CASSQDGPRELFF | NA | TRBJ2-2 | TRBV4-1 | NA
TGTGCCAGCAGCCCACCGACCAGCTCCTACGAGCAGTACTTC | CASSPPTSSYEQYF | few | TRBJ2-7 | TRBV11-3 | NA
TGTGCCAGCAGCCCCGGGGCAGGAACTAACTATGGCTACACCTTC | CASSPGAGTNYGYTF | NA | TRBJ1-2 | TRBV12-3/TRBV12-4 | NA
TGTGCCAGCAACCTACTAGCGGGAGAGGATGAGCAGTACTTC | CASNLLAGEDEQYF | many | TRBJ2-7 | TRBV6-1 | TRBD2
TGCAGTGCTAGAGATGGCACAGGTCTACTCGGCTACACCTTC | CSARDGTGLLGYTF | NA | TRBJ1-2 | TRBV20-1 | NA
TGTGCCAGCAGTTTACGGCTAGCTGTGGATGAGCAGTTCTTC | CASSLRLAVDEQFF | many | TRBJ2-1 | TRBV28 | NA
TGTGCCAGCAGCTCCCAAGGGGCTTTAATAACCTACGAGCAGTACTTC | CASSSQGALITYEQYF | many | TRBJ2-7 | TRBV2 | NA
TGTGCTAGCAGCTTAGAGGGACCAGCGGGAGCCACCGGGGAGCTGTTTTTT | CASSLEGPAGATGELFF | few | TRBJ2-2 | TRBV7-7 | TRBD2
TGTGCCAGCAGCCCCGGGACAGACAATGAGCAGTTCTTC | CASSPGTDNEQFF | many | TRBJ2-1 | TRBV12-3/TRBV12-4 | TRBD1
TGTGCCAGCAGCCCACACCCCACCGGGGAGCTGTTTTTT | CASSPHPTGELFF | many | TRBJ2-2 | TRBV7-9 | NA
TGTGCCAGCAGCTTAGACCGCTCCCTCTACTGGGAGCAGTACTTC | CASSLDRSLYWEQYF | NA | TRBJ2-7 | TRBV7-2 | NA
TGCAGTGCTAGAGATTCAGTACTAGCGGATAACAATGAGCAGTTCTTC | CSARDSVLADNNEQFF | few | TRBJ2-1 | TRBV20-1 | TRBD2